This T cell receptor (beta chain) was recorded in a study of T cell repertoires in cytomegalovirus infection. Study in general: Based on public TCR beta signatures, there were indications of CMV infection and of a matching HLA type. Study-wide findings and caveats: Summed frequency of shared TCR beta families picked out CMV carriers who also had the relevant HLA. HLA-C-restricted CMV clonotypes gave the most frequent clonotype in two of eight donors.

The sample holds many counts of this clonotype. Antigen specificity is unknown. V lost 2 bases and J 4 bases, leaving 14 bases between the germline ends. The CDR3 runs to 15 residues. From germline, CDR1 is MDHEN and CDR2 SYDVKM. One entry per CDR3 protein results from TCRdb running MiXCR on the reads. The sample has under 350,000 distinct CDR3 sequences, around 9.1% seen once; the top ten hold around 2.5%. The clonotype was recovered from a human donor in good health (CMV status not recorded). Some clones in this sample may be carry-over from other donors' samples. Sequencing used PBMCs. The chain carries TRBV28 and TRBJ1-2; TRBD1 might be the D (5 bases). The CDR3 sequence: CASSLAGRLFYGYTF. Written as DNA, the CDR3 is TGTGCCAGCAGTTTAGCGGGGCGTCTCTTCTATGGCTACACCTTC.